A selection of T cell receptor beta chains follows, all from one sample in a study of technical replicates of blood from a few donors. Some clones are missing from TCRdb's copy, which holds only in-frame ones; the method was immunoSEQ multiplex PCR. Of just over 55,000 clones detected, approximately 92% appear once; the ten largest clones hold less than 4.5%. Sequencing was done on a sample of PBMCs. These receptors all come from a human donor in good health. Some clones in this sample may be carry-over from other donors' samples. The CDR3 runs from the conserved cysteine through the conserved F or W. The D gene is left open where the match is weak. A clone size is listed for some rows: how often the clone was seen (once, few, many), or a class if it is expanded.

size | J | V | D | CDR3 | DNA
. | TRBJ2-7 | TRBV18 | TRBD1 | CASSPITGDSYEQYF | TGTGCCAGCTCCCCCATCACAGGGGACTCCTACGAGCAGTACTTC
. | TRBJ2-3 | TRBV7-9 | TRBD2 | CASSSGLAGVYTQYF | TGTGCCAGCAGCTCGGGACTAGCGGGAGTTTATACGCAGTATTTT
. | TRBJ2-7 | TRBV7-2 | . | CASSPPSGRYEQYF | TGTGCCAGCAGCCCTCCGTCAGGGCGGTACGAGCAGTACTTC
. | TRBJ1-2 | TRBV5-4 | . | CASSFLGSLWGYTF | TGTGCCAGCAGCTTTCTGGGCAGCCTTTGGGGCTACACCTTC
. | TRBJ1-2 | TRBV4-2 | . | CASSQGSDSAGGYTF | TGTGCCAGCAGCCAAGGGTCGGACAGCGCGGGTGGCTACACCTTC
. | TRBJ2-3 | TRBV4-3 | TRBD2 | CASSLILAGVADTQYF | TGCGCCAGCAGCCTAATACTAGCGGGGGTGGCAGATACGCAGTATTTT
. | TRBJ2-3 | TRBV4-3 | TRBD2 | CASSQEASGSSTDTQYF | TGCGCCAGCAGCCAAGAGGCTAGCGGGTCTAGCACAGATACGCAGTATTTT
. | TRBJ1-1 | TRBV18 | . | CASSDRNTEAFF | TGTGCCAGCTCCGACAGGAACACTGAAGCTTTCTTT
once | TRBJ1-5 | TRBV7-2 | TRBD1 | CASSFDRVQPQHF | TGTGCCAGCAGCTTTGACAGGGTTCAGCCCCAGCATTTT
. | TRBJ2-3 | TRBV7-2 | TRBD2 | CASSFDGTSGKDTQYF | TGTGCCAGCAGCTTCGACGGGACTAGCGGGAAAGATACGCAGTATTTT
. | TRBJ1-3 | TRBV19 | . | CASGMVGPSGNTIYF | TGTGCCAGCGGGATGGTAGGGCCCTCTGGAAACACCATATATTTT
. | TRBJ2-7 | TRBV6-6 | . | CASHPRTAQGEQYF | TGTGCCAGCCACCCCCGGACAGCCCAGGGCGAGCAGTACTTC
. | TRBJ2-3 | TRBV7-2 | . | CASSLERLGSTDTQYF | TGTGCCAGCAGCTTAGAGAGGCTTGGGAGCACAGATACGCAGTATTTT
. | TRBJ2-7 | TRBV10-1 | TRBD1 | CASNHRGRAYEQYF | TGCGCCAGCAACCACAGGGGACGGGCCTACGAGCAGTACTTC
. | TRBJ2-7 | TRBV19 | TRBD2 | CASSIETGGFEQYF | TGTGCCAGTAGTATCGAGACGGGAGGCTTCGAGCAGTACTTC
few | TRBJ1-1 | TRBV10-2 | . | CASTFRVGYEAFF | TGCGCCAGCACGTTCAGGGTGGGTTATGAAGCTTTCTTT
. | TRBJ1-1 | TRBV30 | TRBD1 | CAWDRANAEAFF | TGTGCCTGGGACAGGGCCAACGCTGAAGCTTTCTTT
once | TRBJ2-6 | TRBV7-9 | . | CASSPRPLLAFGANVLTF | TGTGCCAGCAGCCCCCGCCCTCTGCTAGCGTTTGGGGCCAACGTCCTGACTTTC
. | TRBJ2-5 | TRBV12-5 | TRBD1 | CASGSGQGTETQYF | TGTGCTAGTGGTTCGGGACAGGGGACGGAGACCCAGTACTTC
few | TRBJ1-5 | TRBV7-8 | . | CASSLGGRNGNQPQHF | TGTGCCAGCAGCTTAGGAGGGAGAAACGGCAATCAGCCCCAGCATTTT
. | TRBJ2-1 | TRBV9 | . | CASSTTGEQFF | TGTGCCAGCAGCACCACGGGTGAGCAGTTCTTC
. | TRBJ2-3 | TRBV27 | TRBD2 | CASSLYPSGTDTQYF | TGTGCCAGCAGTTTATACCCTAGCGGGACAGATACGCAGTATTTT
. | TRBJ2-5 | TRBV4-2 | TRBD2 | CASSLPTSGNGETQYF | TGTGCCAGCAGCCTACCGACTAGCGGGAACGGAGAGACCCAGTACTTC
. | TRBJ2-7 | TRBV27 | TRBD2 | CASSPQGTSGRREQYF | TGTGCCAGCAGTCCTCAGGGGACTAGCGGGAGACGGGAGCAGTACTTC
. | TRBJ1-2 | TRBV5-6 | TRBD1 | CASSGGTGTPNYGYTF | TGTGCCAGCAGCGGGGGGACAGGGACTCCGAACTATGGCTACACCTTC
few | TRBJ2-2 | TRBV7-8 | . | CASSLLSNTGELFF | TGTGCCAGCAGCTTACTATCGAACACCGGGGAGCTGTTTTTT
. | TRBJ1-5 | TRBV4-3 | TRBD1 | CASSQETGGGNQPQHF | TGCGCCAGCAGCCAAGAAACAGGGGGCGGCAATCAGCCCCAGCATTTT
. | TRBJ2-7 | TRBV11-3 | . | CASEELFWGVEQYF | TGTGCCAGCGAGGAGTTGTTTTGGGGGGTCGAGCAGTACTTC
. | TRBJ1-4 | TRBV5-5 | TRBD1 | CASSLDPGGNEKLFF | TGTGCCAGCAGCTTGGATCCAGGGGGGAATGAAAAACTGTTTTTT
. | TRBJ2-7 | TRBV11-2 | TRBD2 | CASSRTSGSETYEQYF | TGTGCCAGCAGCCGGACTAGCGGGAGTGAAACCTACGAGCAGTACTTC
. | TRBJ1-3 | TRBV7-9 | . | CASSLDSTGNTIYF | TGTGCCAGCAGTCTCGACAGCACTGGAAACACCATATATTTT
. | TRBJ1-2 | TRBV28 | TRBD1 | CASGTAYGYTF | TGTGCCAGCGGGACAGCCTATGGCTACACCTTC
few | TRBJ2-1 | TRBV6-4 | TRBD2 | CASAPLAQGNEQFF | TGTGCCAGCGCTCCACTAGCGCAGGGCAATGAGCAGTTCTTC
. | TRBJ2-6 | TRBV5-4 | . | CASSLLGASGANVLTF | TGTGCCAGCAGCTTGCTGGGGGCCTCTGGGGCCAACGTCCTGACTTTC
once | TRBJ2-2 | TRBV7-5 | . | CASSLAGAGELFF | TGTGCCAGCAGCCTCGCGGGTGCCGGGGAGCTGTTTTTT
. | TRBJ2-1 | TRBV6-4 | . | CASSEGQAGGDEQFF | TGTGCCAGCAGTGAAGGGCAGGCCGGCGGGGATGAGCAGTTCTTC
. | TRBJ2-3 | TRBV28 | . | CASSPPRWNTQYF | TGTGCCAGCAGCCCTCCGAGGTGGAATACGCAGTATTTT
. | TRBJ2-2 | TRBV11-2 | . | CASSLFGGTGELFF | TGTGCCAGCAGCTTATTCGGGGGCACCGGGGAGCTGTTTTTT
. | TRBJ1-3 | TRBV4-3 | TRBD1 | CASSQDPWTGTSGNTIYF | TGCGCCAGCAGCCAAGATCCCTGGACAGGGACCTCTGGAAACACCATATATTTT
. | TRBJ2-3 | TRBV7-9 | . | CASSSDRSVTDTQYF | TGTGCCAGCAGCTCCGACAGGAGCGTCACAGATACGCAGTATTTT
. | TRBJ1-1 | TRBV25-1 | . | CASSPSRGLAEAFF | TGTGCCAGCAGTCCGTCTCGGGGGTTGGCTGAAGCTTTCTTT
. | TRBJ2-2 | TRBV6-7 | . | CASSAGQSTGELFF | TGTGCCAGCAGTGCGGGACAGTCCACCGGGGAGCTGTTTTTT
. | TRBJ2-5 | TRBV6-1 | . | CASSEAPRYQETQYF | TGTGCCAGCAGTGAAGCTCCCAGATACCAAGAGACCCAGTACTTC
. | TRBJ2-2 | TRBV9 | . | CASSVRAASENTGELFF | TGTGCCAGCAGCGTGCGGGCGGCTAGCGAAAACACCGGGGAGCTGTTTTTT
. | TRBJ2-6 | TRBV6-6 | . | CASSYLWGPGANVLTF | TGTGCCAGCAGTTACCTTTGGGGCCCTGGGGCCAACGTCCTGACTTTC
. | TRBJ2-6 | TRBV11-2 | . | CASSSYSGANVLTF | TGTGCCAGCAGCTCGTACTCTGGGGCCAACGTCCTGACTTTC
. | TRBJ2-4 | TRBV18 | TRBD2 | CASSGAGGRSKNIQYF | TGTGCCAGCTCCGGAGCGGGGGGGCGGTCCAAAAACATTCAGTACTTC
once | TRBJ1-1 | TRBV7-2 | . | CASSLSKGTEAFF | TGTGCCAGCAGCTTGAGTAAGGGGACTGAAGCTTTCTTT
. | TRBJ2-2 | TRBV5-1 | TRBD2 | CASRGLAGLTGELFF | TGCGCCAGCAGGGGACTAGCGGGGCTAACCGGGGAGCTGTTTTTT
once | TRBJ2-7 | TRBV7-9 | TRBD2 | CASAAILGGVEQYF | TGTGCCAGCGCTGCGATTTTGGGAGGGGTCGAGCAGTACTTC
. | TRBJ2-7 | TRBV7-2 | . | CASSPGPYEQYF | TGTGCCAGCAGCCCCGGTCCGTACGAGCAGTACTTC
. | TRBJ1-2 | TRBV7-9 | TRBD1 | CASSPRQGLNYGYTF | TGTGCCAGCAGCCCCCGACAGGGACTTAACTATGGCTACACCTTC
. | TRBJ2-3 | TRBV11-3 | . | CASSADKTQYF | TGTGCCAGCAGCGCGGACAAGACGCAGTATTTT
. | TRBJ1-1 | TRBV7-3 | . | CASSLNPDTEAFF | TGTGCCAGCAGCTTAAATCCGGACACTGAAGCTTTCTTT
. | TRBJ1-2 | TRBV14 | . | CASSQAVKGDYGYTF | TGTGCCAGCAGCCAAGCGGTAAAGGGAGACTATGGCTACACCTTC
. | TRBJ1-5 | TRBV19 | TRBD1 | CASSRTGTANNQPQHF | TGTGCCAGTAGTCGAACCGGGACAGCAAACAATCAGCCCCAGCATTTT
once | TRBJ2-6 | TRBV4-3 | . | CASSQGEENSGANVLTF | TGCGCCAGCAGCCAAGGGGAGGAAAATTCTGGGGCCAACGTCCTGACTTTC